This T cell receptor beta chain was captured in a study of siplizumab effects on memory and regulatory T cells. Points on this clone: The target antigen is unknown.

Study-wide points: A significant reduction in alloreactive sequences traceable to unstimulated CD4+ memory cells was produced by siplizumab.

TCRdb's copy holds only in-frame clones and misses some; the assay was immunoSEQ multiplex PCR. The repertoire has nearly 95,000 clones, roughly 94% of them found once; the top ten carry 0.3%. CDR3 length equals 13 residues. Germline V CDR1 and CDR2: MGHRA, YSYEKL. V dropped 5 bases and J dropped 4; count of bases not matched to a gene: 4. The receptor was derived from a human donor in good health. J is TRBJ2-7 and V is TRBV4-1, with 8 bases identical to TRBD1. Sequenced sample: non-Treg CD4+ T cells sorted from blood. Written as DNA, the CDR3 is TGCGCCAGCAGCGGCCAGGGGGCTTACGAGCAGTACTTC. It specifies CASSGQGAYEQYF.